A single sample gave rise to the 7 T cell receptor beta chains below, sequenced in a study of T cell responses to AZD1222 COVID-19 vaccine. The assay was immunoSEQ multiplex PCR, and TCRdb's table has in-frame clones only and misses some. Among 110,000 to 150,000 clones, 85% to 95% were seen once, and the ten largest hold over 7.5%. Sequenced here: peripheral blood, sampled on day 0 of AZD1222 vaccination. These receptors originate from an adult in good health.

The chain joins TRBV5-1 to TRBJ1-2; no definite D call. There are 14 residues in the CDR3. Trimming took 4 bases from V and 4 from J, leaving 14 bases between them. Germline loops: CDR1 SGHRS, CDR2 YFSETQ. The CDR3 sequence is CASSGITSTYGYTF. CDR3 sequence (DNA): TGCGCCAGCAGCGGGATAACAAGTACCTATGGCTACACCTTC. The variable domain in full, completed from reference TRBV5-1 and TRBJ1-2, reads KAGVTQTPRYLIKTRGQQVTLSCSPISGHRSVSWYQQTPGQGLQFLFEYFSETQRNKGNFPGRFSGRQFSNSRSEMNVSTLELGDSALYLCASSGITSTYGYTFGSGTRLTVV.

The chain has TRBV5-6 and TRBJ2-3, with a tentative D call TRBD1 (5 bases). Germline CDR1 reads SGHDT; CDR2 reads YYEEEE. This CDR3 has 17 amino acids. Trimming took 2 bases from V and 3 from J, leaving 19 bases between them. CDR3 nucleotide sequence: TGTGCCAGCAGCTTTTCCCCCGACAGCGTATGGACAGATACGCAGTATTTT. It encodes CASSFSPDSVWTDTQYF.

The chain combines TRBV7-8 with TRBJ2-2, with D possibly being TRBD1 or TRBD2 (5 bases each). V lost 4 bases to trimming and J lost 5 bases, with 11 bases between them. This CDR3 has 14 amino acids. The germline V gene has CDR1 SGHVS and CDR2 FQNEAQ. The CDR3, as DNA: TGTGCCAGCAGCTCCTTAGGGGAGACCGGGGAGCTGTTTTTT. Translation: CASSSLGETGELFF.

This chain links TRBV10-3 with TRBJ1-2; 9 bases are shared with TRBD1. The ends lost 4 bases at V and 0 bases at J; junction bases unmatched: 3. The CDR3 length is 15 residues. In germline, CDR1 is ENHRY, CDR2 SYGVKD. The CDR3 loop reads CAISVTGGSNYGYTF. As DNA, the CDR3 is TGTGCCATCAGTGTAACAGGGGGCTCTAACTATGGCTACACCTTC.

Of note for this clone: In the same sample, other DNA sequences code for this CDR3. The chain links TRBV7-2 to TRBJ1-5, with a possible D match to TRBD1 (5 bases). This CDR3 is 13 amino acids long. Trimming took 1 base from V and 6 from J, leaving 7 bases between them. In germline, CDR1 is SGHTA, CDR2 FQGNSA. Written as DNA, the CDR3 is TGTGCCAGCAGCTTAGGGGGCATTCAGCCCCAGCATTTT. This gives the protein CASSLGGIQPQHF. Variable domain in full (rest from reference TRBV7-2 and TRBJ1-5): GAGVSQSPSNKVTEKGKDVELRCDPISGHTALYWYRQSLGQGLEFLIYFQGNSAPDKSGLPSDRFSAERTGGSVSTLTIQRTQQEDSAVYLCASSLGGIQPQHFGDGTRLSIL.

Comments on this clone: At one end, the junction sequence differs from germline, possibly due to a read error. The chain links TRBV7-7 to TRBJ2-2, with 10 bases fitting TRBD1. Germline V gene sequence: CDR1 SSHAT, CDR2 FNYEAQ (reference sequence). The CDR3 contains 16 residues. The CDR3: CASSRRQGARTGELFF. The CDR3 DNA reads as TGTGCTAGCAGCCGAAGACAGGGGGCGCGCACCGGGGAGCTGTTTTTT.

V is TRBV14 and J is TRBJ1-1, with D tentatively TRBD1 (6 bases). This CDR3 has 15 residues. Germline loops: CDR1 SGHDN, CDR2 FVKESK. V lost 3 bases and J lost 3, with 14 bases in between. The CDR3 DNA follows: TGTGCCAGCAGCCAGGGGATAGGGGGGCACACTGAAGCTTTCTTT. It is translated as CASSQGIGGHTEAFF.